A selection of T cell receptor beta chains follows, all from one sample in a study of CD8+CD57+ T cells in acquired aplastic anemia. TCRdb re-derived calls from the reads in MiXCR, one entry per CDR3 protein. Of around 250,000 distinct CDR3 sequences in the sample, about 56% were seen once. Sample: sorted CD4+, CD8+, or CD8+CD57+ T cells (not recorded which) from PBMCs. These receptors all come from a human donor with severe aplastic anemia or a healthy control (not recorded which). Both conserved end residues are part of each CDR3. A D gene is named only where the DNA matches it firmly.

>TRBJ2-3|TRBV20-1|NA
CSAGGGATDTQYF
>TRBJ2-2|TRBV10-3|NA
CAISDDYYTGELFF
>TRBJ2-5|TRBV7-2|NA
CASSTRGGGMTQYF
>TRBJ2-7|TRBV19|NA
CASSGRDGSYEQYF
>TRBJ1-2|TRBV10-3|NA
CAISERGYGYTF
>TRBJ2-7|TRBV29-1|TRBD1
CSVEDRDRGPYEQYF
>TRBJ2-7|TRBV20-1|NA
CSARDWAYEQYF
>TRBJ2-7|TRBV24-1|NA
CATSDSNNVEQYF
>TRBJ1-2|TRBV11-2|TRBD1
CASSLGRRLAGDRDYGYTF
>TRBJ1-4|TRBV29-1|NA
CSVVRGFGEKLFF
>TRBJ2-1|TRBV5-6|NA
CASSFTGYNEQFF
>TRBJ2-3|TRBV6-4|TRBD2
CASSDSGGGADTQYF
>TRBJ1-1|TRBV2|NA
CASSEAIMGRDEEAFF
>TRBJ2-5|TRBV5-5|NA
CASSQWMGSSQETQYF
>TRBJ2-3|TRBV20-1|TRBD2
CSARPGTSRSTDTQYF